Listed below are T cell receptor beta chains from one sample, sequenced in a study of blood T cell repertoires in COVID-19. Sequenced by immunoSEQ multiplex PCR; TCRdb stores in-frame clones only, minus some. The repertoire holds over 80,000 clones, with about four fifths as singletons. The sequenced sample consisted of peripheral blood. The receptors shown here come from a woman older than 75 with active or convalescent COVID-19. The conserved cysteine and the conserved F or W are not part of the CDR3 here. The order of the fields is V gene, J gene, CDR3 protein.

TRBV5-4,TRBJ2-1,ASSSYWRLADNEQF
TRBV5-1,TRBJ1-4,ASSLTGTPPEKLF
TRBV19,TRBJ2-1,ASRTTSGSYNEQF
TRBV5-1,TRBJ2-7,ASSDPQGAGEQY
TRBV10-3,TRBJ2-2,AISEPLRGGLPGELF
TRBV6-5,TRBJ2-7,AVAFNYEQY
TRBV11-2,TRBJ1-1,ASSLSQANTEAF
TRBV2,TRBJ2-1,ASSVLGLGGHRNEQF
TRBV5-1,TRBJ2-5,ASSLTGVGQETQY
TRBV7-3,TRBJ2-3,ASSLRIRSGTSTDTQY
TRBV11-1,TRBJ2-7,ASSLYRGGEQY
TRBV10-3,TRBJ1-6,AISGTGTEDSPLH